This is a list of T cell receptor beta chains from one sample in a study of T cells in Graves' hyperthyroidism and ophthalmopathy. One entry per CDR3 protein results from TCRdb running MiXCR on the multiplex PCR reads. This table holds some 570,000 distinct CDR3 sequences, roughly 15% found once. Sequences were obtained from blood. These receptor sequences come from a young woman with Graves' ophthalmopathy. The conserved cysteine and the conserved F or W are not part of the CDR3 here. A D gene is named only where the DNA matches it firmly. Size tells how often a clone was seen (once, few, many) or the class of an expanded clone, and some rows leave it out.

12	few	NA	TRBV7-2	TRBJ2-1	ASSGGGGWDEQF
11	few	TRBD1	TRBV7-2	TRBJ1-2	ASSRQGRDGYT
11	few	TRBD2	TRBV12-3/TRBV12-4	TRBJ2-1	ASSLGLAREQF
11	many	TRBD2	TRBV27	TRBJ2-1	ASSIGGAGEQF
13	NA	TRBD2	TRBV13	TRBJ2-7	ASSTTTSGNYEQY
14	few	TRBD2	TRBV28	TRBJ2-2	ASSSGLAGGPGELF
14	many	NA	TRBV27	TRBJ2-5	ASSPGTRALGETQY
13	NA	NA	TRBV5-1	TRBJ2-6	ASSLPVAGANVLT
11	NA	NA	TRBV6-1	TRBJ2-7	ASSPLNSYEQY
13	many	TRBD1	TRBV27	TRBJ2-1	ASSFRDRVDNEQF
14	NA	TRBD2	TRBV7-8	TRBJ2-5	ASSLAGLAGKETQY
15	few	TRBD2	TRBV6-1	TRBJ2-1	ASSEAGAGTRQNEQF
16	few	TRBD2	TRBV20-1	TRBJ2-7	SATRTGTSGGEAYEQY
11	many	NA	TRBV2	TRBJ1-1	ASSDGVRTEAF
12	many	TRBD1	TRBV6-5	TRBJ1-1	ASSHRGQNTEAF
12	few	NA	TRBV5-4	TRBJ1-2	ASSLAGGDYGYT